One sample yielded the 5 T cell receptor beta chains listed below, sequenced in a study of memory CD4+ T cells and cytomegalovirus serostatus. The sort gate was single viable CD3+CD4+CD8-CD45RO+ cells for memory CD4+ T cells. Sequencing was performed with immunoSEQ multiplex PCR; in TCRdb, only in-frame clones are kept and a portion is missing. This table holds 60,000 or so clones, less than 85% found once. The source material was memory CD4+ T cells from blood. These receptors all stem from an adult in good health and CMV-seronegative. Some clones in this sample may be carry-over from other donors' samples.

The chain links TRBV30 to TRBJ2-3; D uncertain. The CDR3 has 13 amino acids. Germline lookup yields CDR1 GTSNPN and CDR2 SVGIG (reference sequence). Trimming took off 4 bases at V and 0 bases at J, with 8 bases between the two ends. The CDR3 loop reads CAWKLGSTDTQYF. The CDR3, as DNA: TGTGCCTGGAAGTTGGGAAGCACAGATACGCAGTATTTT.

The genes are TRBV4-1 and TRBJ2-2, with 15 bases aligning to TRBD2. The CDR3 extends over 20 amino acids. V lost 4 bases to trimming and J lost 4 bases; unmatched junction nucleotides: 13. CDR1 and CDR2 (germline): MGHRA, YSYEKL. DNA of the CDR3: TGCGCCAGCAGCCCCCCCCCGGGACTAGCGGGAGGCCGTGTCACCGGGGAGCTGTTTTTT. This codes for CASSPPPGLAGGRVTGELFF.

The chain employs TRBV5-1 and TRBJ2-7; TRBD1 matches 7 bases. The J segment lost 2 bases and the V segment lost 3 bases, leaving 5 bases of the junction unmatched. Germline CDR1 SGHRS, CDR2 YFSETQ. CDR3 length: 14 amino acids. In nucleotides, the CDR3 is TGCGCCAGCAGCTCCGGGACAGCGGCCTACGAGCAGTACTTC. It yields the protein CASSSGTAAYEQYF.

J is TRBJ1-2 and V is TRBV7-2; maybe TRBD1 (5 bases). V was pared by 0 bases and J by 0 bases, with 8 bases between. The CDR3 spans 15 residues. CDR1 SGHTA and CDR2 FQGNSA come from the germline V gene. The CDR3 here is CASSLAPTANYGYTF. DNA for the CDR3: TGTGCCAGCAGCTTAGCCCCGACAGCTAACTATGGCTACACCTTC.

This chain links TRBV6-5 with TRBJ2-3; D is unresolved. This CDR3 is built from 12 residues. The V and J ends lost 2 bases and 2 bases respectively, with 2 bases between them. Germline V lookup: CDR1 MNHEY, CDR2 SVGAGI. The chain's CDR3 is CASSYDTDTQYF. CDR3 coding DNA: TGTGCCAGCAGTTACGACACAGATACGCAGTATTTT.